This T cell receptor (beta chain) was recorded in a study of shared clonotypes between healthy human individuals (dated by TCRdb to the early 2020s). Study-wide context: Two women and a few men aged 18 to 49 years were included in the cohort. Per donor, leukapheresis produced somewhere between about 0.94 and 9.5 billion PBMCs. The study deeply sequenced blood TCR repertoires of about 5 healthy adults to estimate repertoire size and the extent of clonotype sharing between individuals. Different laboratories and diverse techniques were used to prepare libraries and sequence TCR repertoires, to increase sequencing depth and limit assay-specific biases. Per donor, three plates each were used for CD4 naive and CD4 memory, two for CD8 naive, and one for CD8 memory.

V ends up 7 bases short and J 4 bases short, with an unmatched junction base count of 5. The germline V gene (reference sequence) gives CDR1 as SEHNR and CDR2 as FQNEAQ. Taken from cysteine to phenylalanine, the CDR3 has 13 residues. Solely the CDR3 DNA is kept, with 39 bases framed from the first base. On the study overall, not on this receptor specifically: Because the study included only a small number of donors, the genetic and exposure-history diversity represented was limited. Even with the large sequencing depth, rarefaction of the sorted-subset datasets indicated that sequencing was incomplete. Compared with non-shared clonotypes, the clonotypes found in all four sorted-subset donors had higher generation probabilities. Pairwise subsampling indicated that sequencing depth was expected to affect the degree of clonotype sharing among donors. Approximately 5% of naive CD4, 3.5% of naive CD8, approximately 2.2% of memory CD4, and less than 0.45% of memory CD8 clonotypes were shared across several donors. Sampling was restricted to blood, and TCR repertoires in tissues likely differ from the TCR repertoires found in blood. Larger estimated clonotype richness was generally found for naive subsets than for memory subsets.

CD8 naive samples consisted of CD45RO-negative cells that were positively selected for CCR7, yielding a CD45RA+CCR7+ population without TemRA cells. Donors were healthy HIV-negative adults with no recently reported acute infections or vaccinations. All donors were Caucasian adults living in Nashville, Tennessee, USA. Blood was obtained by leukapheresis, after which PBMCs were separated by Ficoll-Histopaque density gradient centrifugation and cryopreserved in liquid nitrogen vapor phase. Analytical flow cytometry was used to check the purity and quantity of each magnetically sorted T cell population. Genomic DNA was isolated from every sorted fraction and measured by UV absorbance on a Nanodrop 2000c. In the case of this clone: No cognate antigen has been identified for it. Base-call qualities are not available, and no considerably larger clone is one nucleotide away.

TCR CDR3 regions were amplified from genomic DNA by multiplex PCR using the deep immunoSEQ assay. Extracted genomic DNA from each cell subset was spread evenly across all wells of several immunoSEQ 96-well plates, with each plate serving as a replicate. For sorted subsets, around 200 ng genomic DNA, equal to about 30,000 T cell genomes, was loaded into each replicate PCR. Purified libraries were quantified with a Qubit 3.0 fluorometer, sized on a Bioanalyzer 2100, and re-quantified with the KAPA Library Quantification kit. Every immunoSEQ 96-well plate was sequenced on a separate single-read 150-cycle Illumina NextSeq 550 flow cell. The paper's data handling went like this. The immunoSEQ output contained only junctional sequences without quality scores, so filtering could not match that applied to full-length reads. Sequences were annotated with PyIR, a Python wrapper for IgBLAST v1.9, using IMGT germline references to assign V/J genes and CDR3. Reads were filtered out if the reads had weak V/J assignments (E-value above 1e-6), no CDR3, stop codons, out-of-frame junctions, or ambiguous translated residues. V3J clonotypes were defined as sequences sharing an identical inferred V gene, J gene, and CDR3 amino acid sequence. The percentage overlap between two repertoires was calculated by dividing the number of shared unique clonotypes by the size of the smaller repertoire. RTK rarefaction, the Chao1 estimator, and Recon v2.1 estimates of unobserved clonotypes were used to assess repertoire richness. Generation probabilities were computed with OLGA for all TCRbeta clonotypes obtained by the gDNA method from several donors. TCRdb mirrors the immuneACCESS table, restricted to in-frame sequences. Some clones are absent from its copies; in checked studies, under half trace to an unresolved V gene, and the reason for the others is unknown. That table furnishes V, J and clone size, whereas the DNA furnished D and trimming. The table for this sample lists about 2,100,000 clones; about 93% of them were counted only once. The ten largest make up around 1.7% of the sample.

The specimen was naive CD8+ T cells from PBMCs. This sample's cell subset or site label indicates: CD45RA+CCR7+. The clonotype comes from a man between 18 and 35 years old in good health. Some clones in this sample may be carry-over from other donors' samples. The V and J genes are TRBV7-9 and TRBJ2-5; TRBD1 aligns with 8 central bases. The sequence in DNA is TGTGCCAGCACGGTCGACAGGGGAGAGACCCAGTACTTC. It codes for CASTVDRGETQYF.